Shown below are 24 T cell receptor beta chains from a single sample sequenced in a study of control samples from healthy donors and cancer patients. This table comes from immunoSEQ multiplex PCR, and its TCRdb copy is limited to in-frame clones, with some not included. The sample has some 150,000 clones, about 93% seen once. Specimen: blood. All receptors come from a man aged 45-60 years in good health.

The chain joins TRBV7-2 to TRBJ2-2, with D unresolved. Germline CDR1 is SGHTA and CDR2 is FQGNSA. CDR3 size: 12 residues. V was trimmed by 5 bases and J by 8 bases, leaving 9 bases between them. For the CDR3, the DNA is TGTGCCAGCAGCCACTCCTTAGGGGAGCTGTTTTTT. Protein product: CASSHSLGELFF.

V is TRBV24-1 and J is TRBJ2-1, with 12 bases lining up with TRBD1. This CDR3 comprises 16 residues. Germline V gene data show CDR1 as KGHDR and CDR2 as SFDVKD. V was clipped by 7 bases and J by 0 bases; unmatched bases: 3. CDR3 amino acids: CATSGTGGGSYNEQFF. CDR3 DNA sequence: TGTGCCACCAGCGGGACAGGGGGCGGCTCCTACAATGAGCAGTTCTTC.

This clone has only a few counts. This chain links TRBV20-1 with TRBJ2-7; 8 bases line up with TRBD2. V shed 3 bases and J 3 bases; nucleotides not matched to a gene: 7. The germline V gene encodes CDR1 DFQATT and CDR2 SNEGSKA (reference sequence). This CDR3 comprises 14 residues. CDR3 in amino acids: CSASLAGGLYEQYF. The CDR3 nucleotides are TGCAGTGCTAGTCTTGCGGGAGGCCTCTACGAGCAGTACTTC.

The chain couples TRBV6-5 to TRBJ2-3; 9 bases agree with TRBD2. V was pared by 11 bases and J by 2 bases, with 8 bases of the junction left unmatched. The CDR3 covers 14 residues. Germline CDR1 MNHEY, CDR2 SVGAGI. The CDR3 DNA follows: TGTGCCGTCGGAATAGCGGGGGCCACAGATACGCAGTATTTT. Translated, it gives CAVGIAGATDTQYF.

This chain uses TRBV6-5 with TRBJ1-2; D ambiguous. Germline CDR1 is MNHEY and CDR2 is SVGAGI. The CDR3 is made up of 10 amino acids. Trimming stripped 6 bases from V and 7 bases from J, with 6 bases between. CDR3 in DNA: TGTGCCAGCAGCAGAAGTGGCTACACCTTC. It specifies CASSRSGYTF.

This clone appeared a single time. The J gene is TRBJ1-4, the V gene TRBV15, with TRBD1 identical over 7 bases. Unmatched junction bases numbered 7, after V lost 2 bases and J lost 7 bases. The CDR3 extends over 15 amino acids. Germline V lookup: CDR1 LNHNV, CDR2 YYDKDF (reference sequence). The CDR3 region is CATSRSRGGFEKLFF. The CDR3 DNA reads TGTGCCACCAGCAGATCCAGGGGGGGGTTTGAAAAACTGTTTTTT.

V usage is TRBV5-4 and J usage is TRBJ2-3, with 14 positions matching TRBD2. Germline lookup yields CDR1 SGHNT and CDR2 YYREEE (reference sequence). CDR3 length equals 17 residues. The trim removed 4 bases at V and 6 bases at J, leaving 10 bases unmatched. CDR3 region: CASSVRLAGGGVDTQYF. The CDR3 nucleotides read TGTGCCAGCAGCGTAAGACTAGCGGGAGGGGGAGTGGATACGCAGTATTTT.

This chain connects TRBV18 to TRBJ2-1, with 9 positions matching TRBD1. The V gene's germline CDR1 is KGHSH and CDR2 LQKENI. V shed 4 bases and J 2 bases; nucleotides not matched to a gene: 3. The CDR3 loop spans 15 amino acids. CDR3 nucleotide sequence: TGTGCCAGCTCACTCGGACAGGGGCCCTACAATGAGCAGTTCTTC. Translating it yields CASSLGQGPYNEQFF.

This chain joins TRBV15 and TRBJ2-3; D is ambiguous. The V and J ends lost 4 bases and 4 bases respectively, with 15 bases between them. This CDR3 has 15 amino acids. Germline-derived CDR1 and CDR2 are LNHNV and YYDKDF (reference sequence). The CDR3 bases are TGTGCCACCAGCATTACCTTTGGGGTCCCAGATACGCAGTATTTT. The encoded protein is CATSITFGVPDTQYF. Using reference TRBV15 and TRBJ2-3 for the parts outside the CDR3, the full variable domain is DAMVIQNPRYQVTQFGKPVTLSCSQTLNHNVMYWYQQKSSQAPKLLFHYYDKDFNNEADTPDNFQSRRPNTSFCFLDIRSPGLGDTAMYLCATSITFGVPDTQYFGPGTRLTVL.

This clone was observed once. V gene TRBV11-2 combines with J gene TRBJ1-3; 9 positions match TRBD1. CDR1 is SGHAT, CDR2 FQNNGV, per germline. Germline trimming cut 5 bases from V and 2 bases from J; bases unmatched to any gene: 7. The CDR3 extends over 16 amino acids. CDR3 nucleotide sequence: TGTGCCAGCAGCACCTACAGGGGGCGTCCTGGAAACACCATATATTTT. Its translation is CASSTYRGRPGNTIYF.

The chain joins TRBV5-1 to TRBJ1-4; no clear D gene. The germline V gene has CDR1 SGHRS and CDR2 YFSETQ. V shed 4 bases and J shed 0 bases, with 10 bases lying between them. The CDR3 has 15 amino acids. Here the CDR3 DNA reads TGCGCCAGCAGCGGCGGGTCCGCAACTAATGAAAAACTGTTTTTT. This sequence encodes CASSGGSATNEKLFF.

DNA for the CDR3: TGCGCCAGCAGCCTGGGGAGCTCTGGGGCCAACGTCCTGACTTTC. Translated: CASSLGSSGANVLTF. The rearrangement uses TRBV5-1 and TRBJ2-6; a weak D match, TRBD2 (5 bases). Germline V gives CDR1 SGHRS, CDR2 YFSETQ. V was trimmed by 4 bases and J by 0 bases, leaving 8 bases between them. The CDR3 runs 15 residues.

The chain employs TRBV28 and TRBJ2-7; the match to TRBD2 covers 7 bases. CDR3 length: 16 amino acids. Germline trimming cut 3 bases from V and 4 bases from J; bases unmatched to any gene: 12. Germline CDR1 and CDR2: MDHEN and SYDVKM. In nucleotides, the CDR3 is TGTGCCAGCAGTTTGCCTTTCCGAGCGGGAAGATACGAGCAGTACTTC. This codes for CASSLPFRAGRYEQYF.

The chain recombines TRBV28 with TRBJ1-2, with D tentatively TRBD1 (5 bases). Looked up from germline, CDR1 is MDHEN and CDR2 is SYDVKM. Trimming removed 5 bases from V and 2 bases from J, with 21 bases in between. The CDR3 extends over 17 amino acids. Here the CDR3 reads CASSSLRSGSFNYGYTF. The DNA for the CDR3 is TGTGCCAGCAGTAGCCTCCGCTCAGGGAGCTTCAACTATGGCTACACCTTC.

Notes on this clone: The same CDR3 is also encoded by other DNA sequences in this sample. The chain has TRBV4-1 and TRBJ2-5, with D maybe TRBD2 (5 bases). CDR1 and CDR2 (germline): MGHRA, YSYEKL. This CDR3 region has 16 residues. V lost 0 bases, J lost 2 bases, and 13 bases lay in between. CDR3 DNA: TGCGCCAGCAGCCAAGATAGTACCCCGGGGCAAGAGACCCAGTACTTC. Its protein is CASSQDSTPGQETQYF.

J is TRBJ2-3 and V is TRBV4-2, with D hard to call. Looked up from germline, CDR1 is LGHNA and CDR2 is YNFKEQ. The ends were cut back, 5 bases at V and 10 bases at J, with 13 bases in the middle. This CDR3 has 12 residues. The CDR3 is CASSSSSVAQYF. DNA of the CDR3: TGTGCCAGCAGCTCGAGCTCGGTTGCGCAGTATTTT.

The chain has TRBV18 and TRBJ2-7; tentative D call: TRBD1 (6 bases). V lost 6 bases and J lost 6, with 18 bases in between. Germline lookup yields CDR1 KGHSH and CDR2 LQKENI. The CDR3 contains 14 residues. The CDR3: CASSPGDLSIEQYF. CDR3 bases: TGTGCCAGCTCCCCAGGGGACCTCTCTATCGAGCAGTACTTC. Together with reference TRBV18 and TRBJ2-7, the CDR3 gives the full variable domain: NAGVMQNPRHLVRRRGQEARLRCSPMKGHSHVYWYRQLPEEGLKFMVYLQKENIIDESGMPKERFSAEFPKEGPSILRIQQVVRGDSAAYFCASSPGDLSIEQYFGPGTRLTVT.

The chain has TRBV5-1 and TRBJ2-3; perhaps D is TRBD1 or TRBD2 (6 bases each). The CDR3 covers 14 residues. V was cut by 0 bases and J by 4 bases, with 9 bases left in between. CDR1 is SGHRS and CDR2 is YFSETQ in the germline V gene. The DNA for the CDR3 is TGCGCCAGCAGCTTGGCGGAGGGGGCAGATACGCAGTATTTT. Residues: CASSLAEGADTQYF.

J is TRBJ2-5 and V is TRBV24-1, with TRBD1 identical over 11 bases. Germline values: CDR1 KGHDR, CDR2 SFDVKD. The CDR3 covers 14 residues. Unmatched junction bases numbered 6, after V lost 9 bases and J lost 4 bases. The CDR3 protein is CATADRGRGETQYF. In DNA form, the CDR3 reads TGTGCCACCGCGGACAGGGGGCGGGGAGAGACCCAGTACTTC.

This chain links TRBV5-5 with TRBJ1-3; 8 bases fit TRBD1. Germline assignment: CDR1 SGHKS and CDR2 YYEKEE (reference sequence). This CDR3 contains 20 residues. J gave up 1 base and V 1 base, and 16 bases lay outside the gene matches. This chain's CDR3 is CASSLSPGTGIFGSGNTIYF. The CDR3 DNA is TGTGCCAGCAGCTTGAGTCCCGGGACAGGAATTTTCGGGTCTGGAAACACCATATATTTT.

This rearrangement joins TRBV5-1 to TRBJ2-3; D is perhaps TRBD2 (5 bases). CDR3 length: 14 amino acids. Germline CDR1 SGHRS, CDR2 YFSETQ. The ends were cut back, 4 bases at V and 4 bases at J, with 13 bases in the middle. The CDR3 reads CASSQEGSADTQYF. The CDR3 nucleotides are TGCGCCAGCAGCCAAGAGGGATCCGCAGATACGCAGTATTTT.

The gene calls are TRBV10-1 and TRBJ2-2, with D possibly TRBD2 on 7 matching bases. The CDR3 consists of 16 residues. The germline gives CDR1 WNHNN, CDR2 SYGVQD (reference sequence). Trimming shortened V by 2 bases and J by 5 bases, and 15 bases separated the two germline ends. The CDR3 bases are TGCGCCAGCAGTGAGGGGGGGGCCAGGCGGACCGGGGAGCTGTTTTTT. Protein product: CASSEGGARRTGELFF.

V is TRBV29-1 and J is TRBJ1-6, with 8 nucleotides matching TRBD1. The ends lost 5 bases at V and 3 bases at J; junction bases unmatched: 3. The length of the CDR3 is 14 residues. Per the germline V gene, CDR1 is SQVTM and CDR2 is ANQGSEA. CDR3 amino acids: CSVRTGYYNSPLHF. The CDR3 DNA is TGCAGCGTTCGGACAGGGTACTATAATTCACCCCTCCACTTT.

The CDR3 DNA reads as TGTGCCAGCAGTGATCCCTCAGGGTTCGGCGAGCAGTACTTC. Its protein product is CASSDPSGFGEQYF. V and J are TRBV25-1 and TRBJ2-7; D is possibly TRBD1 (5 bases). From germline, CDR1 is MGHDK and CDR2 SYGVNS. V lost 3 bases to trimming and J lost 6 bases, with 15 bases between them. This CDR3 region has 14 residues.